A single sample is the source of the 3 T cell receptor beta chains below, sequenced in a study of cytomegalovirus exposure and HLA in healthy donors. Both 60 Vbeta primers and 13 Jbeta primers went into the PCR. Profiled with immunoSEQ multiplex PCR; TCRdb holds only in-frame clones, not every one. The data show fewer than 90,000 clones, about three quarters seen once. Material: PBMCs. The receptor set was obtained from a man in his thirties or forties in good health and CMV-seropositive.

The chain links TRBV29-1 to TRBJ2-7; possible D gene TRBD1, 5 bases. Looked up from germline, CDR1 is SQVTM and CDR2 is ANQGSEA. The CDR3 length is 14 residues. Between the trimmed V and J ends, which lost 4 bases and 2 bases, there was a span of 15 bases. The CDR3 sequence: CSVVSSRAPYEQYF. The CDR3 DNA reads TGCAGCGTTGTGTCCAGCAGGGCCCCCTACGAGCAGTACTTC.

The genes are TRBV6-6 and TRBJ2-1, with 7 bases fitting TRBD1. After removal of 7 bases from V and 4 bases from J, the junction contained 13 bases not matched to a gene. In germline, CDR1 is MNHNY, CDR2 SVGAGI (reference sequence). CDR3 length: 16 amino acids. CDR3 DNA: TGTGCCAGCACACTGAGGCCGGGACAGAGTTACAATGAGCAGTTCTTC. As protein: CASTLRPGQSYNEQFF.

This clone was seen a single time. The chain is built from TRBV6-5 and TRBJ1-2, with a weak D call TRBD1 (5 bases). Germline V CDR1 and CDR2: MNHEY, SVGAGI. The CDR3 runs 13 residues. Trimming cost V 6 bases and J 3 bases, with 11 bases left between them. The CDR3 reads CASSRTGDYGYTF. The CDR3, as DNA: TGTGCCAGCAGCCGCACAGGTGACTATGGCTACACCTTC.